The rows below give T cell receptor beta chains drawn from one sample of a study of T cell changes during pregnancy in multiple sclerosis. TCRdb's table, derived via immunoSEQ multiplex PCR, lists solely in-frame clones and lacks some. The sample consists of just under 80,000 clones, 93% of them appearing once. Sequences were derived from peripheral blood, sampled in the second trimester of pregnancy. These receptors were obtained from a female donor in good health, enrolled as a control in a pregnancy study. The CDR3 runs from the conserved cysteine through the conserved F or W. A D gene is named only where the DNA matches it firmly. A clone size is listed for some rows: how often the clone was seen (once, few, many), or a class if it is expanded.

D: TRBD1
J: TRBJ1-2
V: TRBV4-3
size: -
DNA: TGCGCCAGCAGCCAAGACCGGGACAGGGGGTTTGGCTACACCTTC
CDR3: CASSQDRDRGFGYTF

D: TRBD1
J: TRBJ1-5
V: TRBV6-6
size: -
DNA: TGTGCCAGCTCACCGGGACAGGGGGTCAATCAGCCCCAGCATTTT
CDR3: CASSPGQGVNQPQHF

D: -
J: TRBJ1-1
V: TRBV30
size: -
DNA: TGTGCCTGGAGGCGAGGGTGGACTGAAGCTTTCTTT
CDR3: CAWRRGWTEAFF

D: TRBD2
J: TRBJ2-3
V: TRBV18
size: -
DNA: TGTGCCAGCTCACCTGGACTAGCGGGGTGGACAGATACGCAGTATTTT
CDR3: CASSPGLAGWTDTQYF

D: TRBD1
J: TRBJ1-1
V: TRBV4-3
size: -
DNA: TGCGCCAGCAGCCAAGCGTGGACAGGGCGAGACACTGAAGCTTTCTTT
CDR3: CASSQAWTGRDTEAFF

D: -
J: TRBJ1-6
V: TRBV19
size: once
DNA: TGTGCCAGTAGTATCCGCGTGGAGGGCCCTTCACCCCTCCACTTT
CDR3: CASSIRVEGPSPLHF

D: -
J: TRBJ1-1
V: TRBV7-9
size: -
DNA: TGTGCCAGCAGCCGTACGGTCCCTGAAGCTTTCTTT
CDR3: CASSRTVPEAFF

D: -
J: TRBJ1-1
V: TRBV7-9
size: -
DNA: TGTGCCAGCAATCCTCACGGGGGCACTGAAGCTTTCTTT
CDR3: CASNPHGGTEAFF

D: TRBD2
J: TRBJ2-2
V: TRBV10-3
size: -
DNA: TGTGCCATCGGGGGACTAGCGGGGGTGAAAGCCGGGGAGCTGTTTTTT
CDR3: CAIGGLAGVKAGELFF

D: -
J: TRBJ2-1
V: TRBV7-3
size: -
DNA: TGTGCCAGCAGCCAGCTAGCGTCCGGTGAGCAGTTCTTC
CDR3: CASSQLASGEQFF

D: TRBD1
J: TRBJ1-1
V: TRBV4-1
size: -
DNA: TGCGCCAGCAGCCAACCGGGGACAGGGAACACTGAAGCTTTCTTT
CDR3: CASSQPGTGNTEAFF

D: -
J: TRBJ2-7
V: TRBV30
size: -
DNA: TGTGCCTGGAGGCCCGCGGGGAACGAGCAGTACTTC
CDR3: CAWRPAGNEQYF

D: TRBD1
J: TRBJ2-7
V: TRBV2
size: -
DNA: TGTGCCAGCGCCGGGACAGGGGGTACCGAGCAGTACTTC
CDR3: CASAGTGGTEQYF

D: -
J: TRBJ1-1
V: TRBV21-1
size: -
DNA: TGTGCCACCCCCCGTGGGACAGCGAACACTGAAGCTTTCTTT
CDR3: CATPRGTANTEAFF

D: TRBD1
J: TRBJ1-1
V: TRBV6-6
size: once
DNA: TGTGCCAGCAGTTACCCCGGACAGGGTCACACTGAAGCTTTCTTT
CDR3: CASSYPGQGHTEAFF

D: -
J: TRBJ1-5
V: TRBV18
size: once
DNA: TGTGCCAGCTCACCACGGGGGCCAGGCAATCAGCCCCAGCATTTT
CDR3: CASSPRGPGNQPQHF

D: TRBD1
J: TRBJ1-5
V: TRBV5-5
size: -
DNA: TGTGCCAGCAGCTTGGTAGACAGGGCGTTAGTATCTCCCAATCAGCCCCAGCATTTT
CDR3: CASSLVDRALVSPNQPQHF

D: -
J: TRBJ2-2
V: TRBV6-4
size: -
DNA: TGTGCAGCCAGGGACTACACCGGGGAGCTGTTTTTT
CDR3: CAARDYTGELFF

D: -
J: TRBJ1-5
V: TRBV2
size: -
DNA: TGTGCCAGCAGCCTTGGGGGGAGCAATCAGCCCCAGCATTTT
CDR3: CASSLGGSNQPQHF

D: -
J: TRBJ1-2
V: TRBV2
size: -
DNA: TGTGCCAGCAGTGATGAGGCAGGGTCGATCTATGGCTACACCTTC
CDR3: CASSDEAGSIYGYTF

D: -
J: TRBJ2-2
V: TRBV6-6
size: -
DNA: TGTGCCAGCAGCTCTACCGTGACCGGGGAGCTGTTTTTT
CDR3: CASSSTVTGELFF

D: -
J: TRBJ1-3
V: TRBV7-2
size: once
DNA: TGTGCGGGGGCCTCTGGAAACACCATATATTTT
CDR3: CAGASGNTIYF

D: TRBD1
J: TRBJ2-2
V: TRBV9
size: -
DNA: TGTGCCAGCAGCGGGGGACAGGGAGGTGCCGGGGAGCTGTTTTTT
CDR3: CASSGGQGGAGELFF

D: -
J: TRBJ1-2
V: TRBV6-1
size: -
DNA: TGTGCCAGCATTAGAGAGAGGGGGTTGAACTATGGCTACACCTTC
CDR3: CASIRERGLNYGYTF

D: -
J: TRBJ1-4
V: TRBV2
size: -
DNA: TGTGCCAGCAGTGAATTGGGCCGGGGTAATGAAAAACTGTTTTTT
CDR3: CASSELGRGNEKLFF

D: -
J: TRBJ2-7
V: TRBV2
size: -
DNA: TGTGCCAGCAGTGAACAGGCCCTCCAGTACTTC
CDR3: CASSEQALQYF

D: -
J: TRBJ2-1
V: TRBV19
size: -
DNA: TGTGCCAGTAGTTACCGGGACACTTACAATGAGCAGTTCTTC
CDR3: CASSYRDTYNEQFF

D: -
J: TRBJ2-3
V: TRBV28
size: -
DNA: TGTGCCAGCACCGCCGACAGACCAGATACGCAGTATTTT
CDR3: CASTADRPDTQYF

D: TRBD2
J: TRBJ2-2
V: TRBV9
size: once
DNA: TGTGCCAGCAGCGGGCGGGGGGGTGCCGGGGAGCTGTTTTTT
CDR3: CASSGRGGAGELFF

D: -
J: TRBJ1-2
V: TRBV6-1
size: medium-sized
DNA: TGTGCCAGCATCGTTGAGGACAGCGGCGTCAATGGCTACACCTTC
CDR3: CASIVEDSGVNGYTF

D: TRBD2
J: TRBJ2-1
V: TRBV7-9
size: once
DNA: TGTGCCAGCAGCGACCCATTGAACGGGGGGATGTCCTACAATGAGCAGTTCTTC
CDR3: CASSDPLNGGMSYNEQFF

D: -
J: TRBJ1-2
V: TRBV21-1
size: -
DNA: TGTGCCAGCACCAAACCCCCACCACAAAACTATGGCTACACCTTC
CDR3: CASTKPPPQNYGYTF

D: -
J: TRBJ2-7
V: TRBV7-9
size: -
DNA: TGTGCCAGCAGCTTAGCCCAGGGCATCGAGCAGTACTTC
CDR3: CASSLAQGIEQYF

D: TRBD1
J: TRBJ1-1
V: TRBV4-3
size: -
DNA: TGCGCCAGCAGCCCCGGACAGGGTCTAACTGAAGCTTTCTTT
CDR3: CASSPGQGLTEAFF

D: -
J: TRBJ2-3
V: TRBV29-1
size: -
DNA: TGCAGCCCGAGGGACTTAGATACGCAGTATTTT
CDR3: CSPRDLDTQYF

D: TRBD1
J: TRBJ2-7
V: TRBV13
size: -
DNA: TGTGCCAGCAGGACGGGACAGATCGGTTACGAGCAGTACTTC
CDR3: CASRTGQIGYEQYF

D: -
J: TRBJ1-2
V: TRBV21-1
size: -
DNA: TGTGCCAGCAGCAAAGAGGAGCTAAACAGGGGCTACCTCTATGGCTACACCTTC
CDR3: CASSKEELNRGYLYGYTF

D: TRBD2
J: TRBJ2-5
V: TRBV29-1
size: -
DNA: TGCAGCGTTGATCGGGGGGGTATGGAGACCCAGTACTTC
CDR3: CSVDRGGMETQYF

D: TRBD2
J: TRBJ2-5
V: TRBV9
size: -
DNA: TGTGCCAGCAGCCCAGGGGGACTAGCGGGGGGGGAGATGTGGGAGACCCAGTACTTC
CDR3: CASSPGGLAGGEMWETQYF

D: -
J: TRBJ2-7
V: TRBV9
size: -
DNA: TGTGCCAGCAGCGTAGCTGCAGGGTTGGGGCCCTACGAGCAGTACTTC
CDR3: CASSVAAGLGPYEQYF

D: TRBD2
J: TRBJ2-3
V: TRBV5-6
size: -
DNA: TGTGCCAGCAGCCGCGTTTCGCGGGGGAGCACAGATACGCAGTATTTT
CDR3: CASSRVSRGSTDTQYF

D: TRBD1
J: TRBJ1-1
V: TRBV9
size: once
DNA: TGTGCCAGCAGCGGGGGACAGGCGGGAACTGAAGCTTTCTTT
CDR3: CASSGGQAGTEAFF

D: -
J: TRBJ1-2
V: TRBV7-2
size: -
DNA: TGTGCCAGCAGCTTAGTACAGATCTATGGCTACACCTTC
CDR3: CASSLVQIYGYTF

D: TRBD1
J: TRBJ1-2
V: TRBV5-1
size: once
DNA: TGCGCCAGCAGCTTGGGGGACAGAACCTATGGCTACACCTTC
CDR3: CASSLGDRTYGYTF

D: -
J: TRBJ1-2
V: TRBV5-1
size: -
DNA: TGCGCCAGCAGCTTTTCGGGGGAAGATGGCTACACCTTC
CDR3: CASSFSGEDGYTF

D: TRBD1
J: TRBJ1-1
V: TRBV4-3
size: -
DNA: TGCGCCAGCAGCCAACCGGGACAGGCCTCTTGGGAAGCTTTCTTT
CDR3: CASSQPGQASWEAFF

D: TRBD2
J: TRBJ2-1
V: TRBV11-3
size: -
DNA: TGTGCCAGCAGCTTAGGACTAGCGGGGGGTTATGAGCAGTTCTTC
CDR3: CASSLGLAGGYEQFF

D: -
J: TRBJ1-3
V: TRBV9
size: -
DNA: TGTGCCAGCAGCCCAAGACAGGAAAGCTCTGGAAACACCATATATTTT
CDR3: CASSPRQESSGNTIYF

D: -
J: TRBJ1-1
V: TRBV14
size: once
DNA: TGTGCCAGCAGCGAATACATGAACACTGAAGCTTTCTTT
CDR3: CASSEYMNTEAFF

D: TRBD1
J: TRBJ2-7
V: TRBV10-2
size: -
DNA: TGCGCCAGCACCGGGACAGGGCCGGGCGAGCAGTACTTC
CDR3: CASTGTGPGEQYF